This TCR beta chain was captured in a study of beta chain features in type 1 diabetes. As regards this clone: The antigen remains unidentified.

Findings and limits, study-wide: People with Type 1 diabetes carried modestly yet significantly shorter TCRB CDR3s in all four CD4+ subsets.

V was trimmed by 5 bases and J by 4 bases, leaving 12 bases between them. The CDR3 length is 14 residues. Germline CDR1 reads SGHTA; CDR2 reads FQGNSA. Sequenced material consisted of expressed TCRB transcripts (all of the isolated RNA was reverse transcribed). The method was immunoSEQ multiplex PCR; TCRdb's version includes in-frame clones alone and lacks a portion of them. The sample contains some 250,000 clones, approximately 11% of which appear only once. One heparinised draw of blood, averaging around 120 mL, came from each donor. By way of CD45RO/CCR7/CD25/CD127/CD95/CD27, the CD4+ regulatory, stem cell-like memory, central memory and naive cells were sorted.

The chain recombines TRBV7-2 with TRBJ2-1; possibly TRBD2 for D (5 bases). Sequences were obtained from naive CD4+ T cells from blood. This receptor was identified in a man aged 25 to 40 with type 1 diabetes. CDR3 amino acids: CASSPGRFYNEQFF. In DNA form, the CDR3 reads TGTGCCAGCAGCCCGGGGAGATTTTACAATGAGCAGTTCTTC.